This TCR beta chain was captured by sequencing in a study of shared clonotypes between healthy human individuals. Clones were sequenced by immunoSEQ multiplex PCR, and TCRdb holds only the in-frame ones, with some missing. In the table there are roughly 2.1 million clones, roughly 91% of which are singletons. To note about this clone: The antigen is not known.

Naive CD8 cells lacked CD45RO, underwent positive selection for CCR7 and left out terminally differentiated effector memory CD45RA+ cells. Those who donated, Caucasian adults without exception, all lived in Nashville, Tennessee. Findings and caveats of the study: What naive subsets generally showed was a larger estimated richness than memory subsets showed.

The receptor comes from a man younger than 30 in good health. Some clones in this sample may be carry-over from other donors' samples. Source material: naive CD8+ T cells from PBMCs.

In nucleotides, the CDR3 is TGTGCCAGCAGCCTCGAAGAGGGTTCCTCCTACAATGAGCAGTTCTTC. Translation gives CASSLEEGSSYNEQFF. The J gene is TRBJ2-1, the V gene TRBV14, with D possibly being TRBD2 (5 bases). Trimming pared 4 bases from V and 0 bases from J, leaving 13 bases between. Germline V CDR1 and CDR2: SGHDN, FVKESK. CDR3 size: 16 residues. The full variable domain, its missing parts supplied by reference TRBV14 and TRBJ2-1, is EAGVTQFPSHSVIEKGQTVTLRCDPISGHDNLYWYRRVMGKEIKFLLHFVKESKQDESGMPNNRFLAERTGGTYSTLKVQPAELEDSGVYFCASSLEEGSSYNEQFFGPGTRLTVL.